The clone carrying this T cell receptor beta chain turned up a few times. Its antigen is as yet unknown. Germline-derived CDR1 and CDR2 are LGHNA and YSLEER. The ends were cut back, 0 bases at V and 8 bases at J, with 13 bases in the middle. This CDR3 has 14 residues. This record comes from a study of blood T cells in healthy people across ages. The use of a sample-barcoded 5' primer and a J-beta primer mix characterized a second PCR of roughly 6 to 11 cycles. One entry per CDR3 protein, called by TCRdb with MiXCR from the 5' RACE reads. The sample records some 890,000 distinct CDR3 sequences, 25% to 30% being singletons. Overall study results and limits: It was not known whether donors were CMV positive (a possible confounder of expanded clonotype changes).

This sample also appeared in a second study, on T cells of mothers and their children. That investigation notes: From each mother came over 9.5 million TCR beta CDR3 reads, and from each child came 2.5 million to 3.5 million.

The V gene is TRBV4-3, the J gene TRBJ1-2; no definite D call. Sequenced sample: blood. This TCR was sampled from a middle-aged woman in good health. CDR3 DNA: TGCGCCAGCAGCCAAGATGCTTTAGTGAGGGGCTACACCTTC. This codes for CASSQDALVRGYTF.